This is a list of T cell receptor beta chains from one sample in a study of cytomegalovirus exposure and HLA in healthy donors. Profiling relied on immunoSEQ multiplex PCR, and the TCRdb table lists in-frame clones only, not all of them. The sample holds over 250,000 clones, around 86% seen once. Sequencing was performed on PBMCs. The receptors originated from a man in his forties in good health and CMV-seropositive. The CDR3 runs from the conserved cysteine through the conserved F or W. D genes are given only for firm matches. Some rows mark clone size as missing; the rest say once, few, many or name a class of expanded clone.

V,D,size,J,DNA,CDR3
TRBV21-1,.,.,TRBJ1-1,TGTGCCAGCAGTCCGGGACAGGGGGGGGCTGAAGCTTTCTTT,CASSPGQGGAEAFF
TRBV7-2,.,few,TRBJ1-1,TGTGCCAGCAGCTTACGAGGGGCGCGGGGCACTGAAGCTTTCTTT,CASSLRGARGTEAFF
TRBV2,TRBD1,.,TRBJ1-1,TGTGCCAGCACCCAGACGACAGGGGGATACACTGAAGCTTTCTTT,CASTQTTGGYTEAFF
TRBV28,.,.,TRBJ1-2,TGTGCCAGCAGTCCCCTGCGGTGGAGCTACACCTTC,CASSPLRWSYTF
TRBV13,TRBD1,.,TRBJ1-1,TGTGCCAGCAGCTGGGACAGGGGTGAAGCTTTCTTT,CASSWDRGEAFF
TRBV4-1,TRBD2,.,TRBJ2-1,TGCGCCAGCAGCCACGTCCTCGGAGCGGGAGGCTCCTACAATGAGCAGTTCTTC,CASSHVLGAGGSYNEQFF
TRBV28,.,.,TRBJ2-6,TGTGCCAGCACCCGAACCTCGGGAACTGGGGCCAACGTCCTGACTTTC,CASTRTSGTGANVLTF
TRBV19,TRBD2,.,TRBJ2-7,TGTGCCAGTAGTTCCATGGGGGCACCGGGACTAGCGGGAGGATGGTCCTACGAGCAGTACTTC,CASSSMGAPGLAGGWSYEQYF
TRBV6-5,TRBD2,.,TRBJ2-1,TGTGCCAGCAGGGGACTAGCAGCTTGGAATGAGCAGTTCTTC,CASRGLAAWNEQFF
TRBV19,.,.,TRBJ2-7,TGTGCCAGTAGTCAACGGGGCTACGAGCAGTACTTC,CASSQRGYEQYF
TRBV5-6,.,.,TRBJ1-2,TGTGCCAGCAGGGGACTGACTCTCTATGGCTACACCTTC,CASRGLTLYGYTF
TRBV5-4,.,.,TRBJ1-4,TGTGCCAGCAGCTTGGGCAGCGGGCGAGAAAAACTGTTTTTT,CASSLGSGREKLFF
TRBV7-2,.,.,TRBJ1-2,TGTGCCAGCAGCGATGATGGAGGGCGATACTATGGCTACACCTTC,CASSDDGGRYYGYTF
TRBV18,TRBD2,.,TRBJ2-3,TGTGCCAGCTCACCTTTGGGGGAGGGCCTGAATACGCAGTATTTT,CASSPLGEGLNTQYF
TRBV5-6,.,once,TRBJ2-1,TGTGCCAGCAGCCTCGCTGAGACGGGGTCCCGATCGGAGCAGTTCTTC,CASSLAETGSRSEQFF
TRBV7-9,TRBD2,.,TRBJ2-5,TGTGCCAGCAGCTGGGGAACTAGCGGGATTCCTGAGACCCAGTACTTC,CASSWGTSGIPETQYF
TRBV19,TRBD2,.,TRBJ2-5,TGTGCCAGTAGTATAGGGGTAGCGGGAGTCGGGGAGACCCAGTACTTC,CASSIGVAGVGETQYF
TRBV6-1,.,.,TRBJ1-2,TGTGCCAGCAGTGAGTTGACAGTTAACTATGGCTACACCTTC,CASSELTVNYGYTF
TRBV7-7,TRBD2,.,TRBJ2-1,TGTGCTAGCAGTTTTAGCGGGAGTCAGGGGCAGTTCTTC,CASSFSGSQGQFF
TRBV27,.,.,TRBJ1-3,TGTGCCAGCAGTTTATGGGGTAACCCACGACTACCTGGAAACACCATATATTTT,CASSLWGNPRLPGNTIYF
TRBV6-1,TRBD1,.,TRBJ2-7,TGTGCCAGCAAAAAACAGGGGGGAGACGAGCAGTACTTC,CASKKQGGDEQYF
TRBV7-9,TRBD2,once,TRBJ2-7,TGTGCCAGCAGCTACGGGACTAGCGGGTGGGGGGCCTACGAGCAGTACTTC,CASSYGTSGWGAYEQYF
TRBV6-5,.,.,TRBJ2-7,TGTGCCAGCGCCCGGGGGGCCCCCTACGAGCAGCACTTC,CASARGAPYEQHF
TRBV7-9,TRBD1,.,TRBJ1-4,TGTTCCAGCAGCCAACAGGGGGCGCGAGGTGAAAAACTGTTTTTT,CSSSQQGARGEKLFF
TRBV4-2,.,.,TRBJ2-6,TGTGCCAGCAGCCAAGCTGCGTCTGGGGCCAACGTCCTGACTTTC,CASSQAASGANVLTF